This T cell receptor (beta chain) stems from a study of T cell repertoires in cytomegalovirus infection. Study-wide context: Both CMV infection and a matching HLA type were indicated by public TCR beta signatures.

This clonotype came up a few times. Its target is unknown. Regarding the study as a whole: It was HLA-C-restricted CMV-specific TCR beta clonotypes that dominated the response ex vivo. Accumulated public TCR beta family frequency recognized individuals carrying CMV together with the relevant HLA.

TCRdb called the reads again in MiXCR, with one record for every CDR3 protein. The table lists some 320,000 distinct CDR3 sequences, 9% to 9.5% of them singletons, with about 4.5% in the top ten. The source is a human donor in good health (CMV status not recorded). Some clones in this sample may be carry-over from other donors' samples. The specimen was PBMCs.

This CDR3 is CASSTGTGVGYEQYF. The CDR3 coding sequence is TGTGCCAGTAGCACTGGGACAGGGGTGGGGTACGAGCAGTACTTC. The chain combines TRBV19 with TRBJ2-7, with 10 nucleotides matching TRBD1. Germline V lookup: CDR1 LNHDA, CDR2 SQIVND (reference sequence). Losses at the gene ends were 6 bases for V and 4 bases for J; bases not matched to a gene: 9. The length of the CDR3 is 15 residues.